Presented here are 4 T cell receptor beta chains from one specimen sequenced in a study of blood T cell repertoires in COVID-19. Profiling relied on immunoSEQ multiplex PCR, and the TCRdb table lists in-frame clones only, not all of them. Of about 220,000 clones in the sample, about 84% were seen once. The sample comprised peripheral blood. The receptor source for this set is a human donor in a cohort sampled during active COVID-19.

The chain links TRBV7-2 to TRBJ1-4; D is unclear. Germline loops: CDR1 SGHTA, CDR2 FQGNSA. V was pared by 5 bases and J by 7 bases, with 14 bases between. CDR3 length equals 14 residues. CDR3 loop: CASSLTVGGEKLFF. CDR3 sequence (DNA): TGTGCCAGCAGCCTAACAGTTGGAGGTGAAAAACTGTTTTTT.

This clone was detected only once. The chain has TRBV18 and TRBJ2-7, with 10 positions matching TRBD2. CDR1 is KGHSH, CDR2 LQKENI, per germline. There are 15 residues in the CDR3. V shed 2 bases, J shed 3 bases, and the junction held 4 bases outside the gene matches. CDR3 DNA sequence: TGTGCCAGCTCACCAACAACTAGCGGGATCTACGAGCAGTACTTC. It codes for CASSPTTSGIYEQYF.

The J gene is TRBJ1-2, the V gene TRBV18; D is unclear. Trimming pared 6 bases from V and 13 bases from J, leaving 18 bases between. The CDR3 extends over 12 amino acids. The germline V gene encodes CDR1 KGHSH and CDR2 LQKENI. CDR3 region: CASSRAESEGTF. CDR3 DNA: TGTGCCAGCTCGAGAGCGGAGAGTGAGGGCACCTTC. The complete variable domain, with remaining parts taken from reference TRBV18 and TRBJ1-2, reads NAGVMQNPRHLVRRRGQEARLRCSPMKGHSHVYWYRQLPEEGLKFMVYLQKENIIDESGMPKERFSAEFPKEGPSILRIQQVVRGDSAAYFCASSRAESEGTFGSGTRLTVV.

There are many counts of this clone. The chain joins TRBV2 to TRBJ1-1, with D unresolved. Trimming removed 8 bases from V and 1 base from J, with 14 bases in between. The CDR3 loop spans 14 amino acids. Germline CDR1 reads SNHLY; CDR2 reads FYNNEI. This CDR3 reads CASLTGFGNTEAFF. The CDR3 coding sequence is TGTGCCAGCTTGACGGGGTTCGGGAACACTGAAGCTTTCTTT.